This is a list of T cell receptor beta chains from one sample in a study of patients and donors after allogeneic stem cell transplantation. TCRdb re-analysed the RT-PCR reads in MiXCR, keeping a single row per CDR3 protein. The table has 920,000 or so distinct CDR3 sequences, under 20% seen once; the top ten hold 5% to 7.5%. Sequencing input: blood, either unsorted or a sorted T cell fraction (not recorded which). These receptors all stem from a human donor who was either an allogeneic HSCT recipient or a stem cell or donor lymphocyte infusion donor (not recorded which). It is not recorded whose cells these are; they may come from a transplant donor. The CDR3 runs from the conserved cysteine through the conserved F or W. Each record gives: clone size, V gene, CDR3 length, D gene, J gene, CDR3 protein, CDR3 DNA. A D gene is named only where the DNA matches it firmly. Some rows have no size entry. The others give once, few or many, or a class for an expanded clone.

-,TRBV20-1,14,-,TRBJ2-5,CSARDLGKQETQYF,TGCAGTGCTAGAGATCTGGGGAAACAAGAGACCCAGTACTTC
many,TRBV5-1,13,-,TRBJ1-2,CASSFGQGNGYTF,TGCGCCAGCAGCTTTGGCCAGGGTAACGGCTACACCTTC
many,TRBV5-1,14,-,TRBJ1-4,CASSLRGPTEKLFF,TGCGCCAGCAGCTTGCGGGGACCGACGGAAAAACTGTTTTTT
-,TRBV20-1,16,-,TRBJ2-5,CSAKGGPSRFKETQYF,TGCAGTGCCAAGGGGGGACCCTCGCGTTTCAAAGAGACCCAGTACTTC
few,TRBV6-2/TRBV6-3,18,TRBD1,TRBJ2-1,CASTGQGASLFYYNEQFF,TGTGCCAGCACGGGACAGGGGGCCTCTCTTTTCTACTACAATGAGCAGTTCTTC
-,TRBV5-6,15,-,TRBJ2-7,CASSLDAGRAYEQYF,TGTGCCAGCAGCTTAGACGCGGGCAGGGCGTACGAGCAGTACTTC
-,TRBV2,16,-,TRBJ1-1,CASRTGFPRGDTEAFF,TGTGCCAGCAGGACCGGTTTCCCACGGGGGGACACTGAAGCTTTCTTT
-,TRBV10-3,15,-,TRBJ2-5,CAISPASGGQETQYF,TGTGCCATCAGCCCAGCCTCCGGAGGGCAAGAGACCCAGTACTTC
few,TRBV4-2,12,-,TRBJ2-2,CASISIAGELFF,TGTGCCAGCATTTCAATAGCCGGGGAGCTGTTTTTT
-,TRBV6-5,19,-,TRBJ2-2,CASSYSSVFDGKPTGELFF,TGTGCCAGCAGTTACTCGAGTGTTTTCGACGGGAAGCCCACCGGGGAGCTGTTTTTT
many,TRBV10-3,12,-,TRBJ2-7,CAISHSDYEQYF,TGTGCCATCAGCCACAGTGACTACGAGCAGTACTTC
-,TRBV9,15,TRBD2,TRBJ2-7,CASSVGNSGAYEQYF,TGTGCCAGCAGCGTAGGGAATAGCGGGGCCTACGAGCAGTACTTC
-,TRBV5-6,14,-,TRBJ2-5,CASSLGWSGETQYF,TGTGCCAGCAGCTTGGGGTGGTCCGGTGAGACCCAGTACTTC
-,TRBV30,13,-,TRBJ1-1,CATSRHVLGEAFF,TGTGCCACCTCTAGGCACGTTTTAGGTGAAGCTTTCTTT
few,TRBV4-2,17,TRBD1,TRBJ2-4,CASSQDVSLGQKNIQYF,TGTGCCAGCAGCCAAGATGTATCATTGGGACAGAAAAACATTCAGTACTTC
many,TRBV12-3/TRBV12-4,13,-,TRBJ1-2,CASSPKAIYGYTF,TGTGCCAGCAGTCCGAAGGCTATCTATGGCTACACCTTC
-,TRBV12-3/TRBV12-4,14,-,TRBJ2-5,CASSHQGRGETQYF,TGTGCCAGCAGTCACCAGGGGCGTGGGGAGACCCAGTACTTC
-,TRBV7-9,14,TRBD1,TRBJ2-4,CASSRQGHQGIQYF,TGTGCCAGCAGCAGACAGGGGCATCAAGGGATTCAGTACTTC
-,TRBV4-2,17,-,TRBJ2-3,CASSPLLKWLDTDTQYF,TGTGCCAGCAGCCCCCTTCTAAAGTGGCTAGACACAGATACGCAGTATTTT
-,TRBV12-3/TRBV12-4,15,TRBD2,TRBJ2-1,CASRYSGGADNEQFF,TGTGCCAGCAGGTATAGCGGGGGGGCCGACAATGAGCAGTTCTTC
-,TRBV5-1,13,-,TRBJ1-6,CASSLNSNSPPHF,TGCGCCAGCAGCCTGAATAGTAATTCACCCCCCCACTTT
few,TRBV18,15,-,TRBJ2-7,CASSSPGLPPYEQYF,TGTGCCAGCTCATCACCGGGACTTCCCCCCTACGAGCAGTACTTC
-,TRBV5-1,13,-,TRBJ2-5,CASSVGPLETQYF,TGCGCCAGCAGCGTTGGGCCGTTGGAGACCCAGTACTTC
-,TRBV12-3/TRBV12-4,17,-,TRBJ2-5,CVSSLALGLRNQETQYF,TGTGTCAGCAGTTTAGCACTTGGCCTACGGAACCAAGAGACCCAGTACTTC
few,TRBV12-3/TRBV12-4,16,TRBD2,TRBJ2-2,CASSFLATSVTGELFF,TGTGCCAGCAGTTTTCTGGCGACTAGCGTCACCGGGGAGCTGTTTTTT
few,TRBV9,16,TRBD2,TRBJ2-1,CASSADGTKRFNEQFF,TGTGCCAGCAGCGCCGACGGGACTAAGCGGTTCAATGAGCAGTTCTTC
-,TRBV10-3,13,TRBD1,TRBJ1-2,CAIRNGQGYGYTF,TGTGCCATCAGGAACGGACAGGGCTATGGCTACACCTTC
-,TRBV7-6,14,TRBD2,TRBJ2-7,CASSPGTSYYEQYF,TGTGCCAGCAGCCCCGGGACTAGCTACTACGAGCAGTACTTC
few,TRBV24-1,17,TRBD1,TRBJ2-2,CATSDTGAGPLTGELFF,TGTGCCACCAGTGACACAGGGGCGGGCCCCCTCACCGGGGAGCTGTTTTTT
many,TRBV27,12,-,TRBJ2-3,CASSFPADTQYF,TGTGCCAGCAGTTTTCCAGCAGATACGCAGTATTTT
few,TRBV20-1,16,TRBD2,TRBJ2-7,CSASTHQTSGGYEQYF,TGCAGTGCTTCAACCCATCAAACTAGCGGTGGCTACGAGCAGTACTTC
-,TRBV20-1,16,-,TRBJ2-1,CSARGAGTPFYNEQFF,TGCAGTGCTAGAGGGGCCGGGACCCCTTTCTACAATGAGCAGTTCTTC
few,TRBV7-2,14,-,TRBJ1-2,CASSLVQGSAGYTF,TGTGCCAGCAGCTTAGTTCAGGGTTCGGCTGGCTACACCTTC
-,TRBV2,12,-,TRBJ2-7,CASTPPHDEQYF,TGTGCCAGCACACCTCCCCACGACGAGCAGTACTTC
-,TRBV7-9,13,-,TRBJ2-7,CASTPGPALEQYF,TGTGCCAGCACACCCGGACCTGCATTAGAGCAGTACTTC
-,TRBV7-2,17,TRBD1,TRBJ2-7,CASSLAKTRTGGYEQYF,TGTGCCAGCAGCTTAGCGAAAACCCGGACAGGGGGTTACGAGCAGTACTTC
many,TRBV6-6,11,TRBD1,TRBJ1-2,CASSWGQGHTF,TGTGCCAGCAGTTGGGGACAGGGTCACACCTTC
once,TRBV20-1,15,-,TRBJ2-7,CSAKVPGSGSREQYF,TGCAGTGCTAAAGTCCCGGGATCCGGGTCCCGCGAGCAGTACTTC
-,TRBV7-8,14,-,TRBJ2-7,CASSEGPGEDEQYF,TGTGCCAGCAGCGAGGGGCCAGGGGAGGACGAGCAGTACTTC